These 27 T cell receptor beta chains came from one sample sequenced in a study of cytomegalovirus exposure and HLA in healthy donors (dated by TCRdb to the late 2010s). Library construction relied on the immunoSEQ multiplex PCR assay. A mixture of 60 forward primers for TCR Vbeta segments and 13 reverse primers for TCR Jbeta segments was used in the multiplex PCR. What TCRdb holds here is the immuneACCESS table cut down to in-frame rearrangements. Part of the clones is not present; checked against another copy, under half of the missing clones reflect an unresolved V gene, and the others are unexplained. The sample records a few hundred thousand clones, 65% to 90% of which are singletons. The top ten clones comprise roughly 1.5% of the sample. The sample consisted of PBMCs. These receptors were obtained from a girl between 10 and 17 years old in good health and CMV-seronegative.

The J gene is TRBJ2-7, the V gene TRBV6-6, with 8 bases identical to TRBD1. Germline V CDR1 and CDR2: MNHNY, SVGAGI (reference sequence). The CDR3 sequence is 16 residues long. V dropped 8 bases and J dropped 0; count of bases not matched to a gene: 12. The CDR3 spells CASHGEGQANSYEQYF. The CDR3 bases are TGTGCCAGCCATGGCGAGGGACAGGCTAACTCCTACGAGCAGTACTTC.

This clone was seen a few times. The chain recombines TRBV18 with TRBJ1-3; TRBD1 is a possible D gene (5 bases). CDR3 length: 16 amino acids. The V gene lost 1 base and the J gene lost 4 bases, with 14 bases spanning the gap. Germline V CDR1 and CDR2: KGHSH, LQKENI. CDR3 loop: CASSPRGDSGGNTIYF. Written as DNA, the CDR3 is TGTGCCAGCTCACCACGAGGGGACTCGGGAGGAAACACCATATATTTT.

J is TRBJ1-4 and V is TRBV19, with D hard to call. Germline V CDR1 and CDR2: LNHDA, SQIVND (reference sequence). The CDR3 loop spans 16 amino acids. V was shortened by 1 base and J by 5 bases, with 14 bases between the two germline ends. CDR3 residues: CASSIGEGPPNEKLFF. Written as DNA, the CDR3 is TGTGCCAGTAGTATAGGAGAGGGCCCGCCAAATGAAAAACTGTTTTTT. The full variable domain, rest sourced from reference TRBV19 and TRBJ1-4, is DGGITQSPKYLFRKEGQNVTLSCEQNLNHDAMYWYRQDPGQGLRLIYYSQIVNDFQKGDIAEGYSVSREKKESFPLTVTSAQKNPTAFYLCASSIGEGPPNEKLFFGSGTQLSVL.

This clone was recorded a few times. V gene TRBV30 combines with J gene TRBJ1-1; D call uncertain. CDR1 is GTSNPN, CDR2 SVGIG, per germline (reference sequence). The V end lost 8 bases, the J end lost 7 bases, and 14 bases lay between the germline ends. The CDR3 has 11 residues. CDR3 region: CARAQRSEAFF. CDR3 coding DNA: TGTGCCCGCGCCCAACGGAGTGAAGCTTTCTTT. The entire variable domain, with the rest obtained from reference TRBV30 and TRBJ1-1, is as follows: SQTIHQWPATLVQPVGSPLSLECTVEGTSNPNLYWYRQAAGRGLQLLFYSVGIGQISSEVPQNLSASRPQDRQFILSSKKLLLSDSGFYLCARAQRSEAFFGQGTRLTVV.

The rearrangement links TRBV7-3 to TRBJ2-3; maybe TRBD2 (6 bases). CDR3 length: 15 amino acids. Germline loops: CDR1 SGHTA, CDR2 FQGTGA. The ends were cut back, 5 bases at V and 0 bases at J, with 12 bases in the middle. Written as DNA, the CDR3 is TGTGCCAGCAGCCCCGGGACTTTGAGCACAGATACGCAGTATTTT. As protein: CASSPGTLSTDTQYF.

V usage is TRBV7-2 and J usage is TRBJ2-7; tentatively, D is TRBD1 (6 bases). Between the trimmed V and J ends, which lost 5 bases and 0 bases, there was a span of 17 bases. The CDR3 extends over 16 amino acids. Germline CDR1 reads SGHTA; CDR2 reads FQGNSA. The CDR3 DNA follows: TGTGCCAGCAGCGAAACCGGGACACGGGCCTCCTACGAGCAGTACTTC. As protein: CASSETGTRASYEQYF.

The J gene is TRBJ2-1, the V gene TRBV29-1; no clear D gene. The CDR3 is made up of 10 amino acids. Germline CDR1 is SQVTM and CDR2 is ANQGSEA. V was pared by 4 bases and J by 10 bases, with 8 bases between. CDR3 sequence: CSVVVREQFF. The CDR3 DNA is TGCAGCGTTGTTGTCCGGGAGCAGTTCTTC.

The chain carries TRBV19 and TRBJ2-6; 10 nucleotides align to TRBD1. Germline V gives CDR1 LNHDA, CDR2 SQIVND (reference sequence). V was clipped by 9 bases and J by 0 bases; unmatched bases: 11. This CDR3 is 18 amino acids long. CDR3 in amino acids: CASSKGTGVSSGANVLTF. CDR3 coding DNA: TGTGCCAGCTCGAAAGGGACAGGGGTCAGCTCTGGGGCCAACGTCCTGACTTTC.

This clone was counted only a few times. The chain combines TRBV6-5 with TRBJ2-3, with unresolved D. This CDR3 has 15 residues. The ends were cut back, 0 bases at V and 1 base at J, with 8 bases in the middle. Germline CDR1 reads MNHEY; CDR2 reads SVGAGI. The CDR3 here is CASSYSRQGTDTQYF. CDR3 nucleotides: TGTGCCAGCAGTTACTCACGACAAGGCACAGATACGCAGTATTTT.

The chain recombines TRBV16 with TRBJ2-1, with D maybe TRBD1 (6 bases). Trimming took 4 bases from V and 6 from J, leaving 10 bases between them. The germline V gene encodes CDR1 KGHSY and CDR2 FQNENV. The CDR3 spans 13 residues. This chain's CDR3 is CASSRAGVNEQFF. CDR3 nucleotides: TGTGCCAGCAGCCGGGCAGGGGTCAATGAGCAGTTCTTC. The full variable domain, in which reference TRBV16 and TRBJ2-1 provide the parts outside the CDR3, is GEEVAQTPKHLVRGEGQKAKLYCAPIKGHSYVFWYQQVLKNEFKFLISFQNENVFDETGMPKERFSAKCLPNSPCSLEIQATKLEDSAVYFCASSRAGVNEQFFGPGTRLTVL.

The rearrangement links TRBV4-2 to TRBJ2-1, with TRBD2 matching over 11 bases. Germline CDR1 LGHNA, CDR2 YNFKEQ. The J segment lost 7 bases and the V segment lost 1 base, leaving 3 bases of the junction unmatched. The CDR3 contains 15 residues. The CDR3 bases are TGTGCCAGCAGCCAAGCCTTAGCGGGGGGGAATGAGCAGTTCTTC. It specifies CASSQALAGGNEQFF.

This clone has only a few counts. The CDR3, as DNA: TGTGCCAGCAGTTTAGCGGGAGGGCCTCGCGAGCAGTACTTC. Translation: CASSLAGGPREQYF. This chain uses TRBV28 with TRBJ2-7; 9 bases align to TRBD2. CDR3 length: 14 residues. Germline loops: CDR1 MDHEN, CDR2 SYDVKM. J lost 6 bases, V lost 2 bases, and 5 bases had no gene match.

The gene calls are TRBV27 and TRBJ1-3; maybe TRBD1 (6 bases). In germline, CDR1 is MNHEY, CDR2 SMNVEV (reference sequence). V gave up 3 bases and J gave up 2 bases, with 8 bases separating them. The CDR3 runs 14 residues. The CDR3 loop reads CASSLKGAGNTIYF. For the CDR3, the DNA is TGTGCCAGCAGTTTGAAGGGGGCTGGAAACACCATATATTTT.

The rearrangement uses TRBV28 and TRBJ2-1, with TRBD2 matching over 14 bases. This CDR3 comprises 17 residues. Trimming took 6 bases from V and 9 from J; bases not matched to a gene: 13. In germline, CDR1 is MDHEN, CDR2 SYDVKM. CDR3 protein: CASSRLPGTSGSGEQFF. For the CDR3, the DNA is TGTGCCAGCAGCCGATTACCGGGGACTAGCGGGAGTGGTGAGCAGTTCTTC.

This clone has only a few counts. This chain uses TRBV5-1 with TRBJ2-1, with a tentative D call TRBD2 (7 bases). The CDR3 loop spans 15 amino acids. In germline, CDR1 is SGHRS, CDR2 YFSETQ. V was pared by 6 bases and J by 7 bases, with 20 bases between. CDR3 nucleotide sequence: TGCGCCAGCAACCAGGGAGGGGGGACGTGGAATGAGCAGTTCTTC. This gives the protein CASNQGGGTWNEQFF.

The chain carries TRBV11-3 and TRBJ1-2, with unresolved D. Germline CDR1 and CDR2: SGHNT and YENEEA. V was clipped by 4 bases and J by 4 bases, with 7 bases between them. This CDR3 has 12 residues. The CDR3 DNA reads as TGTGCCAGCAGCTCCGCGGGCTATGGCTACACCTTC. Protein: CASSSAGYGYTF.

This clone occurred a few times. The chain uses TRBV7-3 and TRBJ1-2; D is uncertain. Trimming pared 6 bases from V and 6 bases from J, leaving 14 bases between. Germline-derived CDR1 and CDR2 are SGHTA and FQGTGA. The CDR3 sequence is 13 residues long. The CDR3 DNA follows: TGTGCCAGCAGGGGCAAGGGAGGGAATGGCTACACCTTC. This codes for CASRGKGGNGYTF. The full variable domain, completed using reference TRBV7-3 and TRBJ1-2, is GAGVSQTPSNKVTEKGKYVELRCDPISGHTALYWYRQSLGQGPEFLIYFQGTGAADDSGLPNDRFFAVRPEGSVSTLKIQRTERGDSAVYLCASRGKGGNGYTFGSGTRLTVV.

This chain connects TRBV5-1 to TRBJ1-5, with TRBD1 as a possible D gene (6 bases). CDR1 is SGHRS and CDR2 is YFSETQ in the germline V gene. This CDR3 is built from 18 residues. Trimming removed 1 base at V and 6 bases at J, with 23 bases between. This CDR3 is CASSLYLRRQVVSQPQHF. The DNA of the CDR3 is TGCGCCAGCAGCTTGTACCTCCGACGACAGGTTGTGAGTCAGCCCCAGCATTTT.

CDR3 residues: CASSLLAGGQETQYF. In DNA, the CDR3 is TGTGCCAGCAGTCTACTAGCGGGGGGCCAAGAGACCCAGTACTTC. The chain links TRBV11-2 to TRBJ2-5; 12 nucleotides match TRBD2. Germline loops: CDR1 SGHAT, CDR2 FQNNGV. The CDR3 consists of 15 residues. Unmatched junction bases numbered 3, after V lost 6 bases and J lost 1 base.

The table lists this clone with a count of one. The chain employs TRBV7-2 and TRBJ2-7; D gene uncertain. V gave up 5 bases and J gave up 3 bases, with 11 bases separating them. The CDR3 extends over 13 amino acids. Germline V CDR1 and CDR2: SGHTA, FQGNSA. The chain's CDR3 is CASSTTIFYEQYF. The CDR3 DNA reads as TGTGCCAGCAGCACAACCATTTTCTACGAGCAGTACTTC.

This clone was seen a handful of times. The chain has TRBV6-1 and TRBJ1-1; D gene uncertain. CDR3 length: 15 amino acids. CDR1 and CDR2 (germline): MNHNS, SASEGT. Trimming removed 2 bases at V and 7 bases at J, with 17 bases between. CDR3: CASSEYITTGDEAFF. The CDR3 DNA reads TGTGCCAGCAGTGAATATATCACCACCGGGGATGAAGCTTTCTTT.

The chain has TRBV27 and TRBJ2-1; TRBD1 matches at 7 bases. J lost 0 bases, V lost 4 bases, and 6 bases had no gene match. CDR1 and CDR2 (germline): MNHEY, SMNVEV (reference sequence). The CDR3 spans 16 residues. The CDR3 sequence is CASSSRTGSSYNEQFF. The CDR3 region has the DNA TGTGCCAGCAGTTCGAGGACAGGCAGCTCCTACAATGAGCAGTTCTTC.

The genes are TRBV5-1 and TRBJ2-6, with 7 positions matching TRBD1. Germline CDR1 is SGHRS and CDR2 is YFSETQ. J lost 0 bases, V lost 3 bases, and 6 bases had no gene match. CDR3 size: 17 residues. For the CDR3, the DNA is TGCGCCAGCAGCTCACTCGACAGGGTCTCTGGGGCCAACGTCCTGACTTTC. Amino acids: CASSSLDRVSGANVLTF. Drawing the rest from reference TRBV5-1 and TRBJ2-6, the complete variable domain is KAGVTQTPRYLIKTRGQQVTLSCSPISGHRSVSWYQQTPGQGLQFLFEYFSETQRNKGNFPGRFSGRQFSNSRSEMNVSTLELGDSALYLCASSSLDRVSGANVLTFGAGSRLTVL.

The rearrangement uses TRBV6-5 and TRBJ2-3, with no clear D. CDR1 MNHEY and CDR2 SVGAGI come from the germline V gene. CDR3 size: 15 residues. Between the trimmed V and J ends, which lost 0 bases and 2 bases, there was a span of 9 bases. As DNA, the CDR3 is TGTGCCAGCAGTTACTCCCGAGCCTACACAGATACGCAGTATTTT. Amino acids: CASSYSRAYTDTQYF.

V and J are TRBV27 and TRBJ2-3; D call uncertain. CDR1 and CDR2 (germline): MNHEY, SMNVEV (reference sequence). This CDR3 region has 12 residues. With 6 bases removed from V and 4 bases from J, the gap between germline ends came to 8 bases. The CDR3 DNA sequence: TGTGCCAGCAGGACTGCTGCAGATACGCAGTATTTT. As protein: CASRTAADTQYF.

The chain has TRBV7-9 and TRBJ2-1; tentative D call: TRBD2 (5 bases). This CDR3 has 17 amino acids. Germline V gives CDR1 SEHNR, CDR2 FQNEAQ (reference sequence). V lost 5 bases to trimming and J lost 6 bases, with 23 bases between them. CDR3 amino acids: CASSRSGKAQSSNEQFF. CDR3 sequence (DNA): TGTGCCAGCAGCCGCTCCGGGAAGGCGCAGTCGAGCAATGAGCAGTTCTTC. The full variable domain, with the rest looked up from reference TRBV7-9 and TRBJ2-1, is DTGVSQNPRHKITKRGQNVTFRCDPISEHNRLYWYRQTLGQGPEFLTYFQNEAQLEKSRLLSDRFSAERPKGSFSTLEIQRTEQGDSAMYLCASSRSGKAQSSNEQFFGPGTRLTVL.

CDR3 region: CASSVEGGPYEQYF. CDR3 DNA sequence: TGTGCCAGCAGCGTAGAGGGAGGCCCCTACGAGCAGTACTTC. The rearrangement links TRBV9 to TRBJ2-7; a weak D match, TRBD2 (6 bases). Germline V gene data show CDR1 as SGDLS and CDR2 as YYNGEE. This CDR3 spans 14 amino acids. V shed 0 bases and J shed 2 bases, with 9 bases lying between them. Supplemented by reference TRBV9 and TRBJ2-7, the full variable domain reads DSGVTQTPKHLITATGQRVTLRCSPRSGDLSVYWYQQSLDQGLQFLIQYYNGEERAKGNILERFSAQQFPDLHSELNLSSLELGDSALYFCASSVEGGPYEQYFGPGTRLTVT.